Each of the 32 T cell receptor beta chains below was sequenced from the same sample in a study of cytomegalovirus exposure and HLA in healthy donors. Use of 60 Vbeta and 13 Jbeta primers characterized the PCR. The repertoire was sequenced with immunoSEQ multiplex PCR; TCRdb's copy has only in-frame clones and lacks some. The sample includes some 170,000 clones, more than 80% of them seen just once. Sequenced material: PBMCs. The receptor set was obtained from a woman aged 18-30 years in good health and CMV-seronegative.

V usage is TRBV2 and J usage is TRBJ2-7, with D tentatively TRBD2 (7 bases). Germline V lookup: CDR1 SNHLY, CDR2 FYNNEI. This CDR3 region has 15 residues. The V end was cut by 3 bases, the J end by 0 bases, with 12 bases between. CDR3 sequence (DNA): TGTGCCAGCAGTGACGGGGGGCCACCCTCCTACGAGCAGTACTTC. This codes for CASSDGGPPSYEQYF.

The rearrangement links TRBV7-2 to TRBJ2-6; D remains unclear. V was shortened by 3 bases and J by 0 bases, with 12 bases between the two germline ends. The CDR3 runs to 17 residues. The germline V gene encodes CDR1 SGHTA and CDR2 FQGNSA. For the CDR3, the DNA is TGTGCCAGCAGCTTGTATGCGGCCACCTCTGGGGCCAACGTCCTGACTTTC. This sequence encodes CASSLYAATSGANVLTF.

Here the CDR3 reads CASSLTGRDEQYF. Written as DNA, the CDR3 is TGTGCCAGCAGCTTAACCGGCCGGGACGAGCAGTACTTC. V and J are TRBV7-2 and TRBJ2-7; D remains ambiguous. V lost 2 bases, J lost 5 bases, and 10 bases lay in between. This CDR3 comprises 13 residues. Germline CDR1 reads SGHTA; CDR2 reads FQGNSA. The entire variable domain, with the rest obtained from reference TRBV7-2 and TRBJ2-7, is as follows: GAGVSQSPSNKVTEKGKDVELRCDPISGHTALYWYRQSLGQGLEFLIYFQGNSAPDKSGLPSDRFSAERTGGSVSTLTIQRTQQEDSAVYLCASSLTGRDEQYFGPGTRLTVT.

Regarding this clone: A junction end diverges from the germline sequence, so it may reflect a read error. The gene calls are TRBV7-9 and TRBJ2-1; 11 nucleotides agree with TRBD2. Germline V gene data show CDR1 as SEHNR and CDR2 as FQNEAQ (reference sequence). The CDR3 runs to 16 residues. The CDR3, as DNA: TGTTCCAGCAGCAGTATACCGGGACTAGCGGACAATGAGCAGTTCTTC. Translated: CSSSSIPGLADNEQFF.

The CDR3 loop is CASSYLLNTGELFF. For the CDR3, the DNA is TGTGCCAGCAGTTACCTATTGAACACCGGGGAGCTGTTTTTT. V gene TRBV6-6 combines with J gene TRBJ2-2, with D unclear. The CDR3 runs to 14 residues. The V end lost 2 bases, the J end lost 1 base, and 5 bases lay between the germline ends. CDR1 is MNHNY and CDR2 is SVGAGI in the germline V gene (reference sequence).

The CDR3 DNA sequence: TGCGCCAGCAGTGGGGGACAGGGCCTCCAAGAGACCCAGTACTTC. Translation gives CASSGGQGLQETQYF. The chain uses TRBV10-1 and TRBJ2-5; 9 positions match TRBD1. Germline V gene sequence: CDR1 WNHNN, CDR2 SYGVQD (reference sequence). With 4 bases clipped from V and 1 base from J, the junction kept 4 bases outside the gene matches. The CDR3 loop spans 15 amino acids.

The chain combines TRBV5-5 with TRBJ2-1; D is perhaps TRBD1 (5 bases). V shed 1 base and J shed 7 bases, with 6 bases lying between them. CDR3 length equals 12 residues. Germline CDR1 SGHKS, CDR2 YYEKEE (reference sequence). CDR3 nucleotides: TGTGCCAGCAGCTTGACAGGTAATGAGCAGTTCTTC. Its protein is CASSLTGNEQFF.

The chain recombines TRBV2 with TRBJ2-7; TRBD1 aligns across 7 bases. This CDR3 region has 15 residues. Germline CDR1 and CDR2: SNHLY and FYNNEI. The J segment lost 5 bases and the V segment lost 5 bases, leaving 12 bases of the junction unmatched. This chain's CDR3 is CASSPPGQLLNEQYF. In nucleotides, the CDR3 is TGTGCCAGCAGTCCACCGGGACAGTTGTTGAACGAGCAGTACTTC. Variable domain in full (rest from reference TRBV2 and TRBJ2-7): EPEVTQTPSHQVTQMGQEVILRCVPISNHLYFYWYRQILGQKVEFLVSFYNNEISEKSEIFDDQFSVERPDGSNFTLKIRSTKLEDSAMYFCASSPPGQLLNEQYFGPGTRLTVT.

The rearrangement joins TRBV6-1 to TRBJ2-7; 9 bases fit TRBD1. V was pared by 0 bases and J by 12 bases, with 6 bases of the junction left unmatched. The germline gives CDR1 MNHNS, CDR2 SASEGT. This CDR3 is built from 13 residues. CDR3: CASSEARRDRVYF. The CDR3 coding sequence is TGTGCCAGCAGTGAAGCGAGGCGGGACAGGGTGTACTTC.

The CDR3 DNA sequence: TGTGCCAGCAGTCCTCGGGACAGGGGCACAGATACGCAGTATTTT. This encodes CASSPRDRGTDTQYF. The rearrangement links TRBV2 to TRBJ2-3; TRBD1 matches at 9 bases. Looked up from germline, CDR1 is SNHLY and CDR2 is FYNNEI. The CDR3 sequence is 15 residues long. The J segment lost 1 base and the V segment lost 5 bases, leaving 4 bases of the junction unmatched.

The chain links TRBV5-1 to TRBJ2-5; D might be TRBD2 (5 bases). V shed 4 bases and J shed 2 bases, with 9 bases lying between them. The CDR3 covers 13 residues. Germline-derived CDR1 and CDR2 are SGHRS and YFSETQ. CDR3 amino acids: CASSPRGQETQYF. The CDR3 DNA is TGCGCCAGCAGCCCTAGAGGGCAAGAGACCCAGTACTTC.

The chain joins TRBV6-1 to TRBJ1-1, with 7 bases aligning to TRBD1. Trimming took 6 bases from V and 6 from J; bases not matched to a gene: 10. Germline CDR1 reads MNHNS; CDR2 reads SASEGT. This CDR3 has 14 amino acids. The CDR3 DNA reads as TGTGCCAGCAGGGAGACAGGGCTCCGGGCTGAAGCTTTCTTT. Its protein product is CASRETGLRAEAFF.

J is TRBJ2-7 and V is TRBV11-2; D call uncertain. Per the germline V gene, CDR1 is SGHAT and CDR2 is FQNNGV. Trimming cost V 5 bases and J 4 bases, with 9 bases left between them. The CDR3 is 12 amino acids. This CDR3 is CASSSPGYEQYF. CDR3 DNA: TGTGCCAGCAGCAGCCCCGGGTACGAGCAGTACTTC.

J is TRBJ2-4 and V is TRBV13; D remains unclear. The CDR3 is 15 amino acids. The V end was cut by 5 bases, the J end by 0 bases, with 11 bases between. Germline values: CDR1 PRHDT, CDR2 FYEKMQ (reference sequence). CDR3 coding DNA: TGTGCCAGCAGCCCCTTCTACCTAGCCAAAAACATTCAGTACTTC. This translates into CASSPFYLAKNIQYF.

J is TRBJ1-5 and V is TRBV7-8; 8 bases agree with TRBD1. CDR3 length: 14 residues. Per the germline V gene, CDR1 is SGHVS and CDR2 is FQNEAQ. V lost 4 bases and J lost 6; bases outside the gene matches: 5. The CDR3 region is CASSSGQGVQPQHF. As DNA, the CDR3 is TGTGCCAGCAGCTCCGGACAGGGAGTTCAGCCCCAGCATTTT.

The CDR3: CASSPIAGGTYEQYF. For the CDR3, the DNA is TGTGCCAGTAGCCCAATAGCGGGAGGAACCTACGAGCAGTACTTC. This chain links TRBV19 with TRBJ2-7; 10 positions agree with TRBD2. This CDR3 contains 15 residues. Germline V gene data show CDR1 as LNHDA and CDR2 as SQIVND (reference sequence). V was clipped by 6 bases and J by 2 bases; unmatched bases: 7.

The chain combines TRBV9 with TRBJ2-1, with D perhaps TRBD2 (7 bases). This CDR3 region has 15 residues. V shed 4 bases and J shed 4 bases, with 15 bases lying between them. The germline V gene has CDR1 SGDLS and CDR2 YYNGEE. CDR3 coding DNA: TGTGCCAGCAGCCCCCGGGGGGCAGAATACAATGAGCAGTTCTTC. Its translation: CASSPRGAEYNEQFF.

This clone has a single count. CDR3 sequence reads: CASSPGTGFYGYTF. The CDR3, as DNA: TGTGCCAGCAGCCCCGGGACAGGGTTTTATGGCTACACCTTC. The rearrangement uses TRBV5-5 and TRBJ1-2; 9 nucleotides match TRBD1. The junction had 6 bases not matched to a gene; V was cut back by 4 bases and J by 5 bases. Germline V CDR1 and CDR2: SGHKS, YYEKEE (reference sequence). This CDR3 is 14 amino acids long.

The chain carries TRBV5-1 and TRBJ1-1; no definite D call. Trimming left V 0 bases short and J 2 bases short, with 8 bases between. This CDR3 contains 14 residues. Germline lookup yields CDR1 SGHRS and CDR2 YFSETQ. This CDR3 reads CASSLANSNTEAFF. CDR3 bases: TGCGCCAGCAGCTTGGCAAACTCCAACACTGAAGCTTTCTTT.

This sequence joins TRBV6-6 and TRBJ2-2, with D unclear. The V and J ends lost 4 bases and 8 bases respectively, with 8 bases between them. The CDR3 extends over 12 amino acids. Germline-derived CDR1 and CDR2 are MNHNY and SVGAGI (reference sequence). The CDR3 coding sequence is TGTGCCAGCAGTTCCATCGGGGGGGAGCTGTTTTTT. This sequence encodes CASSSIGGELFF.

This chain connects TRBV27 to TRBJ2-2, with D possibly being TRBD1 (5 bases). Germline V lookup: CDR1 MNHEY, CDR2 SMNVEV (reference sequence). This CDR3 comprises 13 residues. Trimming cost V 2 bases and J 7 bases, with 8 bases left between them. The CDR3 sequence is CASSLAGFGELFF. CDR3 DNA sequence: TGTGCCAGCAGTTTAGCAGGGTTCGGGGAGCTGTTTTTT.

The chain recombines TRBV2 with TRBJ1-2; D is unresolved. V shed 3 bases and J shed 4 bases, with 15 bases lying between them. Germline lookup yields CDR1 SNHLY and CDR2 FYNNEI. This CDR3 spans 15 amino acids. CDR3 protein: CASSEFVNIRYGYTF. The CDR3 bases are TGTGCCAGCAGTGAGTTCGTAAACATCCGCTATGGCTACACCTTC. Looking up the rest from reference TRBV2 and TRBJ1-2 gives the full variable domain: EPEVTQTPSHQVTQMGQEVILRCVPISNHLYFYWYRQILGQKVEFLVSFYNNEISEKSEIFDDQFSVERPDGSNFTLKIRSTKLEDSAMYFCASSEFVNIRYGYTFGSGTRLTVV.

The gene calls are TRBV15 and TRBJ1-6; D is unclear. Germline V gene lookup returns CDR1 LNHNV and CDR2 YYDKDF (reference sequence). This CDR3 comprises 13 residues. Trimming pared 6 bases from V and 10 bases from J, leaving 13 bases between. CDR3 sequence (DNA): TGTGCCACCAGAGCACCGGCGGGGTCACCCCTCCACTTT. This gives the protein CATRAPAGSPLHF.

CDR3 amino acids: CASSSLRQGPFYEQYF. The CDR3 region has the DNA TGTGCCAGTAGTAGCTTGAGACAGGGGCCTTTCTACGAGCAGTACTTC. V gene TRBV19 combines with J gene TRBJ2-7; 8 bases fit TRBD1. With V trimmed by 4 bases and J by 3 bases, 11 bases remained unmatched. This CDR3 is built from 16 residues. The V gene's germline CDR1 is LNHDA and CDR2 SQIVND (reference sequence).

The V and J genes are TRBV7-2 and TRBJ2-5, with TRBD2 matching over 12 bases. This CDR3 region has 15 residues. The V segment lost 5 bases and the J segment 7 bases; nucleotides outside the gene matches: 8. Germline lookup yields CDR1 SGHTA and CDR2 FQGNSA. CDR3 amino acids: CASSPLAGGPWTQYF. The CDR3 DNA sequence: TGTGCCAGCAGCCCTCTAGCGGGAGGGCCTTGGACCCAGTACTTC.

The V call is TRBV6-1, the J call TRBJ2-7; 9 bases line up with TRBD1. The CDR3 runs 13 residues. Per germline, CDR1 MNHNS and CDR2 SASEGT. Trimming cost V 7 bases and J 13 bases; bases outside gene matches: 14. This CDR3 reads CASTRTGALFDYF. Written as DNA, the CDR3 is TGTGCCAGCACTCGGACAGGGGCGTTATTTGATTACTTC.

The chain uses TRBV18 and TRBJ2-7; D is undetermined. The V and J ends lost 2 bases and 0 bases respectively, with 8 bases between them. CDR1 is KGHSH, CDR2 LQKENI, per germline. The CDR3 is 14 amino acids. The CDR3 coding sequence is TGTGCCAGCTCACCAGGGCAGAGCTCCTACGAGCAGTACTTC. It translates to CASSPGQSSYEQYF. The entire variable domain, with the rest obtained from reference TRBV18 and TRBJ2-7, is as follows: NAGVMQNPRHLVRRRGQEARLRCSPMKGHSHVYWYRQLPEEGLKFMVYLQKENIIDESGMPKERFSAEFPKEGPSILRIQQVVRGDSAAYFCASSPGQSSYEQYFGPGTRLTVT.

The CDR3 protein is CASSVTGTGWYEQYF. CDR3 nucleotides: TGTGCCAGCAGCGTAACCGGGACAGGTTGGTACGAGCAGTACTTC. The V gene is TRBV9, the J gene TRBJ2-5, with 8 bases aligning to TRBD1. The DNA end lines up better with TRBJ2-7; the J call may be wrong. Per germline, CDR1 SGDLS and CDR2 YYNGEE. CDR3 length: 15 amino acids.

This chain connects TRBV11-2 to TRBJ1-2; 7 bases line up with TRBD1. Germline CDR1 is SGHAT and CDR2 is FQNNGV. This CDR3 comprises 13 residues. Germline trimming cut 6 bases from V and 6 bases from J; bases unmatched to any gene: 7. In DNA, the CDR3 is TGTGCCAGCAGTTCGGGACAGCGAAATGGCTACACCTTC. Protein sequence: CASSSGQRNGYTF. The complete variable domain, with remaining parts taken from reference TRBV11-2 and TRBJ1-2, reads EAGVAQSPRYKIIEKRQSVAFWCNPISGHATLYWYQQILGQGPKLLIQFQNNGVVDDSQLPKDRFSAERLKGVDSTLKIQPAKLEDSAVYLCASSSGQRNGYTFGSGTRLTVV.

The chain has TRBV4-2 and TRBJ2-1, with a weak D call TRBD1 (5 bases). The V gene lost 4 bases and the J gene lost 6 bases, with 10 bases spanning the gap. Germline V lookup: CDR1 LGHNA, CDR2 YNFKEQ. The CDR3 runs to 13 residues. Here the CDR3 reads CASSLTATNEQFF. As DNA, the CDR3 is TGTGCCAGCAGCCTGACAGCCACCAATGAGCAGTTCTTC.

The CDR3 DNA is TGTGCCAGCAGCCAGGAGGTCTATGGAAACACCATATATTTT. This translates into CASSQEVYGNTIYF. The chain is built from TRBV9 and TRBJ1-3; no firm D call. Trimming took off 4 bases at V and 3 bases at J, with 11 bases between the two ends. The CDR3 sequence is 14 residues long. From germline, CDR1 is SGDLS and CDR2 YYNGEE.

V gene TRBV11-2 combines with J gene TRBJ2-5; TRBD1 is a possible D gene (6 bases). V was cut by 3 bases and J by 4 bases, with 18 bases left in between. The CDR3 runs 16 residues. Germline V gene lookup returns CDR1 SGHAT and CDR2 FQNNGV. The CDR3 protein is CASSLGVGAVRETQYF. Written as DNA, the CDR3 is TGTGCCAGCAGCTTGGGGGTGGGGGCTGTTCGAGAGACCCAGTACTTC.